These 9 T cell receptor beta chains share one sample of origin, sequenced in a study. TCRdb analysed the RT-PCR reads with MiXCR anew, one entry per CDR3 protein. Seen here are 650,000 to 800,000 distinct CDR3 sequences, 12% to 15% observed once, and the top ten hold 3.6%. Sequenced material: memory CD4+ T cells from blood. The source is a female donor in good health, serving as a healthy control.

The chain combines TRBV27 with TRBJ2-7, with D tentatively TRBD2 (5 bases). The CDR3 loop spans 14 amino acids. Germline V gene sequence: CDR1 MNHEY, CDR2 SMNVEV (reference sequence). The V gene lost 0 bases and the J gene lost 5 bases, with 11 bases spanning the gap. CDR3: CASSLSPSWNEQYF. Here the CDR3 DNA reads TGTGCCAGCAGTTTATCGCCTAGCTGGAACGAGCAGTACTTC.

This clonotype occurred many times. V is TRBV5-5 and J is TRBJ2-1; perhaps TRBD2 as D (6 bases). Germline CDR1 is SGHKS and CDR2 is YYEKEE (reference sequence). The CDR3 sequence is 13 residues long. Trimming stripped 4 bases from V and 8 bases from J, with 13 bases between. The CDR3 sequence: CASSTSTGDEQFF. CDR3 DNA: TGTGCCAGCAGCACGAGCACGGGGGATGAGCAGTTCTTC.

In its sample, this clonotype was seen once. This chain connects TRBV20-1 to TRBJ2-3, with D unresolved. Trimming shortened V by 1 base and J by 3 bases, and 11 bases separated the two germline ends. This CDR3 comprises 14 residues. Germline loops: CDR1 DFQATT, CDR2 SNEGSKA (reference sequence). The CDR3 sequence is CSARVVMRTDTQYF. DNA of the CDR3: TGCAGTGCTAGAGTTGTCATGAGGACAGATACGCAGTATTTT.

The chain is built from TRBV11-2 and TRBJ1-1; maybe TRBD1 (5 bases). CDR3 length: 14 amino acids. Germline V gene sequence: CDR1 SGHAT, CDR2 FQNNGV. Trimming took off 0 bases at V and 4 bases at J, with 9 bases between the two ends. CDR3 in DNA: TGTGCCAGCAGCTTAGATCTGAGGGGCACTGAAGCTTTCTTT. Its translation is CASSLDLRGTEAFF.

This clonotype has only a few counts. V gene TRBV9 combines with J gene TRBJ2-5; D is unresolved. There are 15 residues in the CDR3. V lost 0 bases and J lost 4, with 13 bases in between. Germline values: CDR1 SGDLS, CDR2 YYNGEE. CDR3 nucleotides: TGTGCCAGCAGCGTAGCTCCAGCCCCGGGAGAGACCCAGTACTTC. Protein: CASSVAPAPGETQYF.

The V and J genes are TRBV18 and TRBJ2-2; TRBD2 is a possible D gene (5 bases). The CDR3 runs to 15 residues. Germline assignment: CDR1 KGHSH and CDR2 LQKENI. V lost 3 bases and J 0 bases, leaving 8 bases between the germline ends. This CDR3 reads CASSPSVSNTGELFF. The DNA of the CDR3 is TGTGCCAGCTCACCTAGCGTGTCGAACACCGGGGAGCTGTTTTTT.

This clonotype was observed at least ten times. V usage is TRBV6-5 and J usage is TRBJ1-1; D gene ambiguous. Germline CDR1 reads MNHEY; CDR2 reads SVGAGI. The CDR3 is 15 residues long. V gave up 0 bases and J gave up 7 bases, with 15 bases separating them. The CDR3 nucleotides are TGTGCCAGCAGTTACTCGGTCGGACCGTTTCATGAAGCTTTCTTT. Translation gives CASSYSVGPFHEAFF.

This clonotype was detected ten times or more. The rearrangement joins TRBV15 to TRBJ2-3; tentative D call: TRBD2 (5 bases). V lost 1 base and J 1 base, leaving 15 bases between the germline ends. Germline V gene sequence: CDR1 LNHNV, CDR2 YYDKDF (reference sequence). The CDR3 runs to 17 residues. The CDR3 DNA is TGTGCCACCAGCAGAGTGTATAGCGTCGGTGGCACAGATACGCAGTATTTT. Protein sequence: CATSRVYSVGGTDTQYF.

This clonotype was observed a handful of times. This chain joins TRBV27 and TRBJ2-5, with a possible D match to TRBD1 (6 bases). The CDR3 runs to 16 residues. The V end was cut by 3 bases, the J end by 9 bases, with 23 bases between. Germline V gene data show CDR1 as MNHEY and CDR2 as SMNVEV (reference sequence). The CDR3: CASSFIPTGPTGAQYF. The CDR3 nucleotides are TGTGCCAGCAGTTTCATCCCGACAGGTCCGACTGGGGCCCAGTACTTC.